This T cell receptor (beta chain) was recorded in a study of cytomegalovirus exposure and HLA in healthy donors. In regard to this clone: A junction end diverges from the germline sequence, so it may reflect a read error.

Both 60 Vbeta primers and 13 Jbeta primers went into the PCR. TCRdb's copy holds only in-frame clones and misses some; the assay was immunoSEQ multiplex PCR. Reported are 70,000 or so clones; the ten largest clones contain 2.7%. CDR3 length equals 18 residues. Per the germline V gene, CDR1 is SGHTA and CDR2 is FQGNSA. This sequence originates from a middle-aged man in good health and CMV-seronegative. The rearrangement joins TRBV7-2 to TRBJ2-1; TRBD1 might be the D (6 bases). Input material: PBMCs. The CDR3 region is CASSSHPRQESSDNEQFF. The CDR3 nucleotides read TGTGCCAGCAGCTCCCACCCCCGACAGGAGAGCTCCGACAATGAGCAGTTCTTC.